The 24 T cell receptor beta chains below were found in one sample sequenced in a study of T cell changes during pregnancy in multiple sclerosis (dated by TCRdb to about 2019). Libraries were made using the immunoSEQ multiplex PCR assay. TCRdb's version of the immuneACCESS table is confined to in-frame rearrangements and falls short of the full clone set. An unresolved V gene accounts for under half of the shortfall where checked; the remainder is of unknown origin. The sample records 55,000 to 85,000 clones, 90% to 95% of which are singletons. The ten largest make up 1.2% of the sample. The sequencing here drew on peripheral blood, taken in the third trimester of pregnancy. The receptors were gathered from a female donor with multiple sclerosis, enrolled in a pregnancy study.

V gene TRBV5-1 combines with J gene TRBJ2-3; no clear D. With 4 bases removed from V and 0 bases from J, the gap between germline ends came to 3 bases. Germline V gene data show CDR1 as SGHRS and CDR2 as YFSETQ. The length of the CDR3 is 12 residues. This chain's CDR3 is CASSLSTDTQYF. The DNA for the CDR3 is TGCGCCAGCAGCCTTAGCACAGATACGCAGTATTTT.

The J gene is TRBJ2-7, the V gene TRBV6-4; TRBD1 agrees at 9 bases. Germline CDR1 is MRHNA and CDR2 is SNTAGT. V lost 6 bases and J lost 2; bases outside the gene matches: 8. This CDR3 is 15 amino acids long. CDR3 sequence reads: CASRGTGIRTYEQYF. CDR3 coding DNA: TGTGCCAGCAGGGGGACAGGGATACGCACCTACGAGCAGTACTTC.

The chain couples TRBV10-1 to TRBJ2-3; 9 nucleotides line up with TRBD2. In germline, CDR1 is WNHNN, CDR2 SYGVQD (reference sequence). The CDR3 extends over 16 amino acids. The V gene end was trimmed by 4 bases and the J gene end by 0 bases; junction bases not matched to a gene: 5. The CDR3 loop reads CASSGASGRSTDTQYF. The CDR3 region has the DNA TGCGCCAGCAGTGGGGCGAGCGGGAGGAGCACAGATACGCAGTATTTT.

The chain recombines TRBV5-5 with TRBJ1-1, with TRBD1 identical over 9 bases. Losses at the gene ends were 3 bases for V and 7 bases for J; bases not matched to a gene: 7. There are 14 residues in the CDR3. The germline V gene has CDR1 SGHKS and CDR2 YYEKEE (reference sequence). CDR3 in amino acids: CASSWNRGLNEAFF. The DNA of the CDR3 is TGTGCCAGCAGCTGGAACAGGGGGCTGAATGAAGCTTTCTTT.

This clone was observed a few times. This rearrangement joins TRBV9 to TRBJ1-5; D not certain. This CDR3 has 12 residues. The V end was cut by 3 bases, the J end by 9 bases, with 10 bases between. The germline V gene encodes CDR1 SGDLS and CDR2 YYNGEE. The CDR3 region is CASSDGIGPQHF. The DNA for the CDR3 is TGTGCCAGCAGCGACGGGATCGGGCCCCAGCATTTT.

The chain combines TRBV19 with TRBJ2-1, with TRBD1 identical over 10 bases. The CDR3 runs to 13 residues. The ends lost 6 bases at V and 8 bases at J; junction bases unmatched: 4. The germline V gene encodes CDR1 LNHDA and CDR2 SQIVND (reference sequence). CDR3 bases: TGTGCCAGTAGGTTGACAGGGGGCTATGAGCAGTTCTTC. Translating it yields CASRLTGGYEQFF.

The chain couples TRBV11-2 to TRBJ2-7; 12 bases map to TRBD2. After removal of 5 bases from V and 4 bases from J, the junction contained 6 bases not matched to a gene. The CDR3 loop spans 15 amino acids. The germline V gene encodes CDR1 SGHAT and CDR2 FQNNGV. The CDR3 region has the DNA TGTGCCAGCAGCCTGACTAGCGGGAGTGGGTACGAGCAGTACTTC. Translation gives CASSLTSGSGYEQYF.

Here the CDR3 DNA reads TGTGCCAGCAGGGGGGGGCTTTGGGAAAAACTGTTTTTT. It translates to CASRGGLWEKLFF. The J gene is TRBJ1-4, the V gene TRBV28; a possible D gene is TRBD1 (6 bases). Trimming left V 6 bases short and J 8 bases short, with 13 bases between. The CDR3 has 13 amino acids. Germline CDR1 and CDR2: MDHEN and SYDVKM.

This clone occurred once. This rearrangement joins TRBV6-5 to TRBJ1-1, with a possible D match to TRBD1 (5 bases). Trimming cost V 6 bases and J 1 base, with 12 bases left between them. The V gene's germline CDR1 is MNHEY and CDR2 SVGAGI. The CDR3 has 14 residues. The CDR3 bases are TGTGCCAGCAGCCCGGACACTCCGAACACTGAAGCTTTCTTT. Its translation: CASSPDTPNTEAFF.

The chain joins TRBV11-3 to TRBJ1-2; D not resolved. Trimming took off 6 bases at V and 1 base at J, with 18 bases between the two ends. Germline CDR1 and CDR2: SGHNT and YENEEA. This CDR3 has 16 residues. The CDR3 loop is CASRSTPREFNYGYTF. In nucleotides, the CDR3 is TGTGCCAGCAGATCCACCCCGCGCGAATTTAACTATGGCTACACCTTC.

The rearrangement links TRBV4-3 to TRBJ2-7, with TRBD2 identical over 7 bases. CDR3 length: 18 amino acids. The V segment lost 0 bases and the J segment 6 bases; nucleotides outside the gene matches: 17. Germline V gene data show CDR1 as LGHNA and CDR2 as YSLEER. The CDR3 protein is CASSQDVGLQGGAPEQYF. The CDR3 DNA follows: TGCGCCAGCAGCCAAGATGTTGGCCTCCAGGGAGGGGCTCCCGAGCAGTACTTC.

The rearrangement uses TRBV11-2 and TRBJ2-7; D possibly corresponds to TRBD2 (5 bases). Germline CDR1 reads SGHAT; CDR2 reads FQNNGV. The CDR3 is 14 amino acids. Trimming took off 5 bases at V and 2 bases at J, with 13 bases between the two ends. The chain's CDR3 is CASSRLGGPYEQYF. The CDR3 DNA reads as TGTGCCAGCAGCCGCCTAGGCGGGCCCTACGAGCAGTACTTC.

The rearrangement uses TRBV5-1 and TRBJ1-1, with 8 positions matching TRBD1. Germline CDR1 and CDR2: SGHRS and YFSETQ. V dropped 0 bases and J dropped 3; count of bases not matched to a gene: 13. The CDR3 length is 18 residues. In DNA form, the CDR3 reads TGCGCCAGCAGCTTGGTTGTCAGGGGGCAGTTCTATCACACTGAAGCTTTCTTT. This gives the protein CASSLVVRGQFYHTEAFF.

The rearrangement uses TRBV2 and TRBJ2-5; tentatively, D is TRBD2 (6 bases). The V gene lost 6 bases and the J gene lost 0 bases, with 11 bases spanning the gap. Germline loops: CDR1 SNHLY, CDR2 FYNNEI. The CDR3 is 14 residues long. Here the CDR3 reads CASRGREYQETQYF. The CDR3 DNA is TGTGCCAGCAGAGGGCGGGAATACCAAGAGACCCAGTACTTC.

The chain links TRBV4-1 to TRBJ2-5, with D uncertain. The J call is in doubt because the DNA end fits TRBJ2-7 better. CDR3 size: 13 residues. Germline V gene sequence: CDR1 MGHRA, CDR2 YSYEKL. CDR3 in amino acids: CASSQGELYEQYF. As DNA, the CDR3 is TGCGCCAGCAGCCAAGGAGAGCTGTACGAGCAGTACTTC.

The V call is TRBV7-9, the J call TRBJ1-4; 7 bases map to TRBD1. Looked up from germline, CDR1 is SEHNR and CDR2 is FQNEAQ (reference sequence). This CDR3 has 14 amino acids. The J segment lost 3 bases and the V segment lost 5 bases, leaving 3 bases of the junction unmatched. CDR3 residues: CASSPDRPNEKLFF. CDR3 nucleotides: TGTGCCAGCAGCCCGGACAGGCCTAATGAAAAACTGTTTTTT.

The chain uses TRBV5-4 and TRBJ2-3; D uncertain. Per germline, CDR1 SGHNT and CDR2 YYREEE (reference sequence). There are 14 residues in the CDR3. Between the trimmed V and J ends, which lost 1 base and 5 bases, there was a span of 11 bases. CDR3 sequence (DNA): TGTGCCAGCAGCTTGCACCTAGACGTAGATACGCAGTATTTT. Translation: CASSLHLDVDTQYF.

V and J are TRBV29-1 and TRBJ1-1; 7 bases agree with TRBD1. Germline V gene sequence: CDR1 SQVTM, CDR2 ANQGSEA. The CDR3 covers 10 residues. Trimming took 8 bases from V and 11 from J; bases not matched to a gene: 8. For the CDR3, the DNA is TGCAGCATTAACAGGGGAGCCGCTTTCTTT. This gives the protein CSINRGAAFF.

The CDR3 coding sequence is TGTGCCAGCAGCTTGCCGTCGGCGGGAGGGTGGAATGAGCAGTTCTTC. Translation: CASSLPSAGGWNEQFF. The chain couples TRBV5-4 to TRBJ2-1; 9 bases are a match to TRBD2. Germline V gives CDR1 SGHNT, CDR2 YYREEE (reference sequence). The trim removed 1 base at V and 7 bases at J, leaving 9 bases unmatched. The CDR3 is 16 amino acids.

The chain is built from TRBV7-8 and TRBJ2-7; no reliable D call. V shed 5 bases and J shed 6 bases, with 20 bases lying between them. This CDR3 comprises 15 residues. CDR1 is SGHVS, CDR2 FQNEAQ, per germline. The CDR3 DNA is TGTGCCAGCAGCCTATATGAAGGAATCCTAGGCGAGCAGTACTTC. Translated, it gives CASSLYEGILGEQYF. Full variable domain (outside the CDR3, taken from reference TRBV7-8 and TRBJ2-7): GAGVSQSPRYKVAKRGQDVALRCDPISGHVSLFWYQQALGQGPEFLTYFQNEAQLDKSGLPSDRFFAERPEGSVSTLKIQRTQQEDSAVYLCASSLYEGILGEQYFGPGTRLTVT.

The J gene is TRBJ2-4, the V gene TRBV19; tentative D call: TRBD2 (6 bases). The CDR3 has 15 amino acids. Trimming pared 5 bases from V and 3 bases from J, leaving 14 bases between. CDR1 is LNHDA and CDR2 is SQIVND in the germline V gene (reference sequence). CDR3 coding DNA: TGTGCCAGTAGTCCCCCCGGGGGTTTCAAAAACATTCAGTACTTC. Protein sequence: CASSPPGGFKNIQYF. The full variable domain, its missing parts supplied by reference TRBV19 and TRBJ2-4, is DGGITQSPKYLFRKEGQNVTLSCEQNLNHDAMYWYRQDPGQGLRLIYYSQIVNDFQKGDIAEGYSVSREKKESFPLTVTSAQKNPTAFYLCASSPPGGFKNIQYFGAGTRLSVL.

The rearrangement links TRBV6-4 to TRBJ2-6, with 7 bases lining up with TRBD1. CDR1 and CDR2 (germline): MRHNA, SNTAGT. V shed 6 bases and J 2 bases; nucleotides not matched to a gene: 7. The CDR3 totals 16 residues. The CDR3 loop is CASSPTGDTGANVLTF. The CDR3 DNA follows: TGTGCCAGCAGCCCAACAGGGGATACTGGGGCCAACGTCCTGACTTTC.

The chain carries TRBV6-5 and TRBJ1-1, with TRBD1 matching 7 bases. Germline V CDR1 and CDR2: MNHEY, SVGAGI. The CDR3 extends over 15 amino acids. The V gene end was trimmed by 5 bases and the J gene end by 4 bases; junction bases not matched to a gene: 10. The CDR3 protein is CASSRSDRWGTEAFF. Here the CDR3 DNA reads TGTGCCAGCAGTCGCTCGGACAGGTGGGGCACTGAAGCTTTCTTT.

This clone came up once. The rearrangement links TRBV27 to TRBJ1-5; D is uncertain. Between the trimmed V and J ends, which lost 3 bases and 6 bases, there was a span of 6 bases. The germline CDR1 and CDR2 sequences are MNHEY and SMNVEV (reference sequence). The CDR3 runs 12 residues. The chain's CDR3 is CASSFRGQPQHF. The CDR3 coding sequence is TGTGCCAGCAGTTTCCGAGGTCAGCCCCAGCATTTT.